The 30 T cell receptor beta chains presented below share a single source sample, sequenced in a study of molecular identifiers for immune sequencing clone quantification. TCRdb analysed the PCR reads with MiXCR anew, one entry per CDR3 protein. The sample gives some 580,000 distinct CDR3 sequences, about 25% of which show up once; 0.78% is in the top ten. Material: naive CD8+ T cells from blood, with Jurkat cell RNA spiked in. Subset: FACS-sorted CD8+CD4-CCR7+CD45RA+ naive T cells. These receptors were collected from a human donor in good health. Some libraries in this study had Jurkat cell RNA spiked in.

The chain carries TRBV6-2 or TRBV6-3 and TRBJ2-2, with 8 nucleotides matching TRBD1. J gave up 6 bases and V 5 bases, and 14 bases lay outside the gene matches. From germline, CDR1 is MNHEY and CDR2 SVGEGT. This CDR3 spans 17 amino acids. CDR3 bases: TGTGCCAGCAGTCAAACCATGACAGGGGTTTTGGCCGGGGAGCTGTTTTTT. The encoded protein is CASSQTMTGVLAGELFF.

Concerning this clonotype itself: A much larger clone differs from this one at a single base, so this may be a read error. The rearrangement uses TRBV7-8 and TRBJ1-4; D might be TRBD1 (5 bases). There are 16 residues in the CDR3. Germline V gene sequence: CDR1 SGHVS, CDR2 FQNEAQ. V shed 5 bases and J shed 7 bases, with 20 bases lying between them. The CDR3 is CASSPIQDGVGEKLFF. The CDR3 nucleotides are TGTGCCAGCAGCCCAATACAGGACGGGGTTGGTGAAAAACTGTTTTTT.

This clonotype has ten or more counts. J is TRBJ2-5 and V is TRBV5-1; D assignment may be TRBD1 or TRBD2 (6 bases each). This CDR3 has 13 residues. V was cut by 5 bases and J by 4 bases, with 12 bases left in between. Germline loops: CDR1 SGHRS, CDR2 YFSETQ. The DNA of the CDR3 is TGCGCCAGCAGACTAGGAGGGGGAGAGACCCAGTACTTC. Its protein product is CASRLGGGETQYF.

The chain couples TRBV4-1 to TRBJ2-5, with a weak D call TRBD2 (6 bases). The V end was cut by 1 base, the J end by 5 bases, with 17 bases between. Germline assignment: CDR1 MGHRA and CDR2 YSYEKL. CDR3 length: 16 amino acids. CDR3 loop: CASSQVYLGGAETQYF. The DNA for the CDR3 is TGCGCCAGCAGCCAAGTTTATCTGGGGGGAGCGGAGACCCAGTACTTC.

V gene TRBV20-1 combines with J gene TRBJ2-2; 10 positions match TRBD1. The germline V gene has CDR1 DFQATT and CDR2 SNEGSKA (reference sequence). V shed 0 bases, J shed 4 bases, and the junction held 2 bases outside the gene matches. This CDR3 has 15 amino acids. CDR3 region: CSARDGTGATGELFF. The CDR3 region has the DNA TGCAGTGCTAGAGACGGGACAGGGGCCACCGGGGAGCTGTTTTTT.

This clonotype was seen at least ten times. The chain links TRBV29-1 to TRBJ2-1; D is ambiguous. Per germline, CDR1 SQVTM and CDR2 ANQGSEA. This CDR3 is 13 amino acids long. Trimming removed 0 bases from V and 4 bases from J, with 7 bases in between. The CDR3 DNA sequence: TGCAGCGTTGAAGAACGCCTGTACAATGAGCAGTTCTTC. It encodes CSVEERLYNEQFF.

In regard to this clonotype: A much larger clonotype is one base distant, so this may be a read error. The chain couples TRBV4-1 to TRBJ1-2; D unresolved. CDR3 length: 17 residues. CDR1 and CDR2 from the germline V gene are MGHRA and YSYEKL. Trimming stripped 1 base from V and 0 bases from J, with 15 bases between. CDR3 DNA: TGCGCCAGCAGCCAAGTGACAAGGCCATTGCCTAACTATGGCTACACCTTC. It yields the protein CASSQVTRPLPNYGYTF.

This chain connects TRBV14 to TRBJ1-3, with D unresolved. Germline CDR1 is SGHDN and CDR2 is FVKESK. CDR3 length equals 14 residues. Trimming pared 2 bases from V and 0 bases from J, leaving 5 bases between. For the CDR3, the DNA is TGTGCCAGCAGCCAAATAACCTCTGGAAACACCATATATTTT. Protein product: CASSQITSGNTIYF.

Notes on this clonotype: This could be a read error, since a much larger clone is one nucleotide away. The chain carries TRBV12-3 or TRBV12-4 and TRBJ2-7; weak D call: TRBD1 (6 bases). The CDR3 is 15 residues long. Trimming removed 6 bases at V and 2 bases at J, with 17 bases between. The CDR3 sequence is CASSQTLDRTYEQYF. DNA of the CDR3: TGTGCCAGCAGCCAAACCTTAGACAGGACCTACGAGCAGTACTTC.

The rearrangement links TRBV20-1 to TRBJ2-3, with 8 bases that match TRBD2. J gave up 2 bases and V 0 bases, and 13 bases lay outside the gene matches. The germline CDR1 and CDR2 sequences are DFQATT and SNEGSKA (reference sequence). The CDR3 runs 18 residues. The CDR3 coding sequence is TGCAGTGCTAGAGATGCCACTAGCGGAAGACCGGTCACAGATACGCAGTATTTT. This encodes CSARDATSGRPVTDTQYF.

The sample holds many counts of this clonotype. The V call is TRBV6-6, the J call TRBJ2-3; 11 bases map to TRBD2. The germline CDR1 and CDR2 sequences are MNHNY and SVGAGI (reference sequence). The CDR3 is 16 amino acids. Germline trimming cut 4 bases from V and 7 bases from J; bases unmatched to any gene: 10. The CDR3 region is CASSSLAGGLLNTQYF. The CDR3 DNA is TGTGCCAGCAGTTCCCTAGCGGGGGGACTGCTAAATACGCAGTATTTT.

This chain connects TRBV29-1 to TRBJ2-7; 10 nucleotides line up with TRBD2. Germline-derived CDR1 and CDR2 are SQVTM and ANQGSEA. The CDR3 has 16 residues. Losses at the gene ends were 1 base for V and 2 bases for J; bases not matched to a gene: 8. The CDR3 DNA reads as TGCAGCGTTGAAGGGGGTCTAGCGGGAGCCCCCTACGAGCAGTACTTC. Protein: CSVEGGLAGAPYEQYF.

This clonotype was counted at least ten times. V usage is TRBV12-3 or TRBV12-4 and J usage is TRBJ2-3; 11 bases line up with TRBD2. This CDR3 spans 16 amino acids. J gave up 1 base and V 5 bases, and 5 bases lay outside the gene matches. The CDR3 coding sequence is TGTGCCAGCAGTCCGCTACTAGCGGGAGGCACAGATACGCAGTATTTT. It encodes CASSPLLAGGTDTQYF.

A few counts support this clonotype. This chain links TRBV4-3 with TRBJ2-1, with 8 nucleotides matching TRBD1. CDR1 and CDR2 from the germline V gene are LGHNA and YSLEER. CDR3 length: 15 residues. Losses at the gene ends were 6 bases for V and 4 bases for J; bases not matched to a gene: 8. Here the CDR3 DNA reads TGCGCCAGCAGGAGAGACAGGGGTGCGTACAATGAGCAGTTCTTC. Its protein product is CASRRDRGAYNEQFF.

The chain recombines TRBV12-5 with TRBJ2-7, with TRBD1 identical over 9 bases. Losses at the gene ends were 2 bases for V and 0 bases for J; bases not matched to a gene: 8. Germline V gene lookup returns CDR1 LGHNT and CDR2 FRNRAP. The CDR3 has 17 residues. The CDR3 bases are TGTGCTAGTGGTTTGTCGGTCGTGACAGGGGGCTCCTACGAGCAGTACTTC. Amino acids: CASGLSVVTGGSYEQYF.

This clonotype was observed a few times. The chain links TRBV7-8 to TRBJ1-2, with TRBD1 matching over 7 bases. Germline CDR1 reads SGHVS; CDR2 reads FQNEAQ. Trimming cost V 1 base and J 2 bases; bases outside gene matches: 4. The CDR3 totals 15 residues. CDR3 protein: CASSLVGTANYGYTF. For the CDR3, the DNA is TGTGCCAGCAGCTTAGTGGGGACAGCCAACTATGGCTACACCTTC.

This clonotype was picked up a small number of times. The chain links TRBV5-6 to TRBJ2-2, with D possibly matching TRBD2 (5 bases). Germline CDR1 is SGHDT and CDR2 is YYEEEE. The CDR3 runs to 15 residues. V was trimmed by 6 bases and J by 5 bases, leaving 17 bases between them. The CDR3 nucleotides read TGTGCCAGCACGGTCGTAGCCGGCGGGACCGGGGAGCTGTTTTTT. It specifies CASTVVAGGTGELFF.

V and J are TRBV7-9 and TRBJ1-6; perhaps TRBD1 as D (5 bases). Germline lookup yields CDR1 SEHNR and CDR2 FQNEAQ (reference sequence). There are 14 residues in the CDR3. With 4 bases removed from V and 8 bases from J, the gap between germline ends came to 12 bases. The CDR3 DNA reads as TGTGCCAGCAGCTCAACAGGACTTGATTCACCCCTCCACTTT. This codes for CASSSTGLDSPLHF.

In its sample, this clonotype was seen a few times. The genes are TRBV19 and TRBJ1-1; the D gene is possibly TRBD1 (6 bases). Trimming pared 7 bases from V and 1 base from J, leaving 13 bases between. The CDR3 sequence is 14 residues long. CDR1 and CDR2 from the germline V gene are LNHDA and SQIVND (reference sequence). The CDR3 DNA reads TGTGCCAGTACTGCGGGGACACCGAACACTGAAGCTTTCTTT. This encodes CASTAGTPNTEAFF.

Points on this clonotype: This may be a read error: a much more frequent sequence differs by one nucleotide. The chain recombines TRBV4-3 with TRBJ2-5; D is unclear. With 0 bases removed from V and 1 base from J, the gap between germline ends came to 15 bases. Per germline, CDR1 LGHNA and CDR2 YSLEER. This CDR3 has 17 amino acids. Here the CDR3 reads CASSQDKPVLTQETQYF. The CDR3 coding sequence is TGCGCCAGCAGCCAAGATAAGCCTGTGCTTACCCAAGAGACCCAGTACTTC.

The sample holds a few counts of this clonotype. One base away lies a much larger clone, so this may be a sequencing read error. The genes are TRBV7-9 and TRBJ2-3; D is unclear. The CDR3 is 16 amino acids. V was trimmed by 1 base and J by 2 bases, leaving 13 bases between them. Looked up from germline, CDR1 is SEHNR and CDR2 is FQNEAQ (reference sequence). The CDR3 protein is CASSLGGLSDTDTQYF. The CDR3, as DNA: TGTGCCAGCAGCTTAGGAGGCCTCTCCGACACAGATACGCAGTATTTT.

This clonotype was counted ten times or more. The chain joins TRBV7-6 to TRBJ2-2; D may correspond to TRBD1 or TRBD2 (5 bases each). CDR1 is SGHVS, CDR2 FNYEAQ, per germline. The ends were cut back, 4 bases at V and 7 bases at J, with 13 bases in the middle. CDR3 length: 14 amino acids. For the CDR3, the DNA is TGTGCCAGCAGCTGGTTAGGGGAGAACGGGGAGCTGTTTTTT. Amino acids: CASSWLGENGELFF.

This clonotype appeared many times. The genes are TRBV27 and TRBJ2-3; 7 bases are shared with TRBD1. CDR1 and CDR2 (germline): MNHEY, SMNVEV (reference sequence). The trim removed 11 bases at V and 9 bases at J, leaving 11 bases unmatched. This CDR3 is built from 12 residues. The chain's CDR3 is CAVRGQSVTQYF. In DNA form, the CDR3 reads TGTGCCGTGAGGGGACAGAGTGTGACGCAGTATTTT.

CDR3 bases: TGTGCCAGCAGGGACAGAGGCTCCTATAATTCACCCCTCCACTTT. This gives the protein CASRDRGSYNSPLHF. The rearrangement links TRBV6-2 or TRBV6-3 to TRBJ1-6; tentative D call: TRBD1 (6 bases). V dropped 6 bases and J dropped 0 bases, with 9 bases sitting between them. This CDR3 contains 15 residues. CDR1 and CDR2 (germline): MNHEY, SVGEGT.

The V and J genes are TRBV5-8 and TRBJ1-1; D is uncertain. The CDR3 has 15 amino acids. V was clipped by 8 bases and J by 0 bases, with 17 bases between them. Germline V gene sequence: CDR1 SGHTS, CDR2 YDEGEE. The CDR3 region has the DNA TGTGCCAGAACTATTTCAGCTGGAGTGAACACTGAAGCTTTCTTT. Its protein is CARTISAGVNTEAFF.

This clonotype was counted at least ten times. V usage is TRBV19 and J usage is TRBJ2-7; 8 nucleotides agree with TRBD2. V trimming: 6 bases; J trimming: 6 bases; junction bases outside the gene matches: 13. This CDR3 region has 15 residues. Per the germline V gene, CDR1 is LNHDA and CDR2 is SQIVND (reference sequence). This CDR3 is CASRPGTRGPVEQYF. The CDR3 DNA follows: TGTGCCAGTAGACCCGGGACTAGAGGCCCCGTCGAGCAGTACTTC.

In this sample, this clonotype turned up a few times. This rearrangement joins TRBV18 to TRBJ2-5; 7 bases map to TRBD1. Germline V gene data show CDR1 as KGHSH and CDR2 as LQKENI. CDR3 length: 17 amino acids. The trim removed 3 bases at V and 1 base at J, leaving 11 bases unmatched. CDR3 loop: CASSPLDRVWAQETQYF. Written as DNA, the CDR3 is TGTGCCAGCTCACCCTTAGACAGGGTATGGGCCCAAGAGACCCAGTACTTC.

This clonotype showed up many times. The rearrangement joins TRBV29-1 to TRBJ2-7, with D possibly matching TRBD1 (5 bases). Germline V CDR1 and CDR2: SQVTM, ANQGSEA. Trimming removed 4 bases at V and 7 bases at J, with 20 bases between. The CDR3 totals 14 residues. CDR3 DNA sequence: TGCAGCGTTGTTCAGGGCGATAACCTTCGGGAGCAGTACTTC. Translating gives CSVVQGDNLREQYF.

Concerning this clonotype itself: A much larger clone lies a single base off, so this may be a read error. The CDR3 DNA reads TGTGCCAGCAGTTACTCGACAGGGGTCGGGTCCGAGCAGTACTTC. As protein: CASSYSTGVGSEQYF. The chain couples TRBV6-5 to TRBJ2-7, with 8 bases that match TRBD1. The V segment lost 0 bases and the J segment 6 bases; nucleotides outside the gene matches: 7. The V gene's germline CDR1 is MNHEY and CDR2 SVGAGI. The CDR3 runs 15 residues.

In this sample, this clonotype turned up many times. The gene calls are TRBV20-1 and TRBJ2-4, with unresolved D. Between the trimmed V and J ends, which lost 1 base and 7 bases, there was a span of 11 bases. Per germline, CDR1 DFQATT and CDR2 SNEGSKA (reference sequence). There are 13 residues in the CDR3. CDR3 sequence (DNA): TGCAGTGCTAGAGCGTTTCTGGTGAACATTCAGTACTTC. It is translated as CSARAFLVNIQYF.